A single sample gave rise to the 8 T cell receptor beta chains below, sequenced in a study of blood T cell repertoires in COVID-19. Sequencing used immunoSEQ multiplex PCR; TCRdb keeps in-frame clones, though not all of them. The table lists about 190,000 clones, more than 70% of them singletons. Sequencing input: PBMCs or T cells enriched from blood (not recorded which). All receptors derive from a man aged 35 to 55 with acute COVID-19.

This sequence joins TRBV7-6 and TRBJ1-1, with 7 bases lining up with TRBD1. V gave up 5 bases and J gave up 0 bases; unmatched junction bases: 3. The germline gives CDR1 SGHVS, CDR2 FNYEAQ. The CDR3 extends over 14 amino acids. The CDR3, as DNA: TGTGCCAGCAGCAAGACAGGGATGAACACTGAAGCTTTCTTT. Amino acids: CASSKTGMNTEAFF.

The CDR3 nucleotides read TGTGCCACCAGTGAGACAGGCTACGAGCAGTACTTC. Its protein product is CATSETGYEQYF. V is TRBV24-1 and J is TRBJ2-7, with D possibly matching TRBD1 (6 bases). V gave up 4 bases and J gave up 3 bases, with 6 bases separating them. The CDR3 totals 12 residues. Germline loops: CDR1 KGHDR, CDR2 SFDVKD.

This rearrangement joins TRBV7-2 to TRBJ1-5, with TRBD1 identical over 8 bases. Trimming removed 3 bases from V and 7 bases from J; junction bases left unmatched: 5. Germline-derived CDR1 and CDR2 are SGHTA and FQGNSA. The CDR3 sequence is 14 residues long. The CDR3 region is CASSFGQGSQPQHF. The CDR3 DNA is TGTGCCAGCAGCTTTGGACAGGGAAGCCAGCCCCAGCATTTT.

The genes are TRBV6-5 and TRBJ2-7, with TRBD2 matching 8 bases. From germline, CDR1 is MNHEY and CDR2 SVGAGI. Trimming at V came to 7 bases and at J to 3 bases, leaving 11 bases not matched to a gene. The CDR3 covers 15 residues. The CDR3 here is CASIPGGWTDYEQYF. The CDR3 bases are TGTGCCAGCATCCCGGGGGGGTGGACAGACTACGAGCAGTACTTC.

This chain connects TRBV5-8 to TRBJ1-1; no clear D gene. The CDR3 has 16 amino acids. The ends were cut back, 4 bases at V and 1 base at J, with 17 bases in the middle. Germline V CDR1 and CDR2: SGHTS, YDEGEE. The CDR3, as DNA: TGTGCCAGCAGCCGAGGTCCGGGGAAAAAGAACACTGAAGCTTTCTTT. It translates to CASSRGPGKKNTEAFF.

In nucleotides, the CDR3 is TGTGCCAGCAGTTTTGTCGGCGGGAACACTGAAGCTTTCTTT. It is translated as CASSFVGGNTEAFF. V and J are TRBV28 and TRBJ1-1; D not certain. V was clipped by 3 bases and J by 1 base, with 9 bases between them. This CDR3 spans 14 amino acids. The germline V gene has CDR1 MDHEN and CDR2 SYDVKM.

This chain uses TRBV10-3 with TRBJ2-2; 11 bases match TRBD2. J was trimmed by 3 bases and V by 7 bases; bases with no gene match: 10. The CDR3 is 17 amino acids. Germline CDR1 is ENHRY and CDR2 is SYGVKD. The CDR3 here is CAITPSGLAEHTGELFF. CDR3 nucleotides: TGTGCCATCACCCCATCGGGACTAGCGGAGCACACCGGGGAGCTGTTTTTT.

This clone has just a few counts. The V call is TRBV7-3, the J call TRBJ2-1; D unresolved. The CDR3 spans 15 residues. The V and J ends lost 1 base and 9 bases respectively, with 16 bases between them. Germline CDR1 and CDR2: SGHTA and FQGTGA. CDR3: CASSLNPVVLGEQFF. The CDR3, as DNA: TGTGCCAGCAGCTTAAACCCCGTGGTACTCGGTGAGCAGTTCTTC.